The clone carrying this T cell receptor (beta chain) was observed a handful of times. Time point described: pre-sensitization, week 0. This sample's treatment: therapeutic diphenylcyclopropenone sensitization with weekly scalp DPC. These data come from a study of human T cells and chemical hapten exposure. Study in general: Alopecia areata, totalis or universalis was found in mostly female patients.

The length of the CDR3 is 15 residues. V trimming: 6 bases; J trimming: 6 bases; junction bases outside the gene matches: 11. Germline assignment: CDR1 MNHNY and CDR2 SVGAGI (reference sequence). TCRdb re-analysed the RACE reads in MiXCR, keeping a single row per CDR3 protein. The sample includes approximately 77,000 distinct CDR3 sequences, roughly 15% of them seen just once. This chain links TRBV6-6 with TRBJ1-5; TRBD1 agrees at 7 bases. This clonotype originated in a woman between 45 and 60 years old with alopecia areata. Some clones in this sample may be carry-over from other donors' samples. Sequences were derived from whole blood, sampled in connection with sensitization to the hapten diphenylcyclopropenone (DPC). CDR3 coding DNA: TGTGCCAGCAGCAGGACACAGGGGAGGATTCAGCCCCAGCATTTT. Translating gives CASSRTQGRIQPQHF.